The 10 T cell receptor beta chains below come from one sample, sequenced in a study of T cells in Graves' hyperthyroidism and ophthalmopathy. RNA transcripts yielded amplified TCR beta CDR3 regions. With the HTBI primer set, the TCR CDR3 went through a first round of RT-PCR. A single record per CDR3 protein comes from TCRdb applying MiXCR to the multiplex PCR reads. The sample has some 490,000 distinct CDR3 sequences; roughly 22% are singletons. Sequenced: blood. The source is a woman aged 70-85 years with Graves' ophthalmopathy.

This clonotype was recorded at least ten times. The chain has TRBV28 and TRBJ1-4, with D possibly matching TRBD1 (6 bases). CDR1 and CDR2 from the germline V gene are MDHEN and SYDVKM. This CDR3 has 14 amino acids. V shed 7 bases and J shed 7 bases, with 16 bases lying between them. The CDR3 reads CASTETGMVEKLFF. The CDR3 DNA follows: TGTGCCAGCACCGAGACAGGAATGGTTGAAAAACTGTTTTTT.

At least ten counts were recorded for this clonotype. CDR3 sequence: CASSELQYTDTQYF. The CDR3, as DNA: TGTGCCAGCAGTGAACTTCAATACACAGATACGCAGTATTTT. J is TRBJ2-3 and V is TRBV2; unclear D gene. Per the germline V gene, CDR1 is SNHLY and CDR2 is FYNNEI. Between the trimmed V and J ends, which lost 2 bases and 2 bases, there was a span of 8 bases. CDR3 length: 14 amino acids. Full variable domain (missing parts from reference TRBV2 and TRBJ2-3): EPEVTQTPSHQVTQMGQEVILRCVPISNHLYFYWYRQILGQKVEFLVSFYNNEISEKSEIFDDQFSVERPDGSNFTLKIRSTKLEDSAMYFCASSELQYTDTQYFGPGTRLTVL.

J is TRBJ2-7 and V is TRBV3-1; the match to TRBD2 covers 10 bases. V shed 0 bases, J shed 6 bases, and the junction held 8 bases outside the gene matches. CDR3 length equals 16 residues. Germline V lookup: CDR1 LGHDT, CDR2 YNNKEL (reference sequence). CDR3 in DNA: TGTGCCAGCAGCCAAGATTCAAGCGGGAGGGCGCGCGAGCAGTACTTC. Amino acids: CASSQDSSGRAREQYF.

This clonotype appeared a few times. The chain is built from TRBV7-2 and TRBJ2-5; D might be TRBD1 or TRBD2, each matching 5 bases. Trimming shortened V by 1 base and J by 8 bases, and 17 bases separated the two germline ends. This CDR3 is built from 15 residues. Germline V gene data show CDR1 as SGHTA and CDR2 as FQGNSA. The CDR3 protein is CASSLVEGSVLTQYF. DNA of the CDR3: TGTGCCAGCAGCTTAGTTGAGGGGTCAGTCCTTACCCAGTACTTC.

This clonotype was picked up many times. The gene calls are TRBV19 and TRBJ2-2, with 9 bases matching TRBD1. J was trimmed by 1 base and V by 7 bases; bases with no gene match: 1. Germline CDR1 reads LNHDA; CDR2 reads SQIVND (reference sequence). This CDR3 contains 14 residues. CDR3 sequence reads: CASKGQGNTGELFF. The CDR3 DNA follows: TGTGCCAGTAAGGGACAGGGGAACACCGGGGAGCTGTTTTTT. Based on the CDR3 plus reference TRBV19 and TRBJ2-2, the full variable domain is DGGITQSPKYLFRKEGQNVTLSCEQNLNHDAMYWYRQDPGQGLRLIYYSQIVNDFQKGDIAEGYSVSREKKESFPLTVTSAQKNPTAFYLCASKGQGNTGELFFGEGSRLTVL.

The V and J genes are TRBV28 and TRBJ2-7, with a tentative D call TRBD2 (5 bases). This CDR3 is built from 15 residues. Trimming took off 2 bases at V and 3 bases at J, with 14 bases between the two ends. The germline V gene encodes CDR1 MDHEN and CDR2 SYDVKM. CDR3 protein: CASSLSGSRDYEQYF. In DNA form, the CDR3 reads TGTGCCAGCAGTTTAAGCGGTTCAAGGGACTACGAGCAGTACTTC.

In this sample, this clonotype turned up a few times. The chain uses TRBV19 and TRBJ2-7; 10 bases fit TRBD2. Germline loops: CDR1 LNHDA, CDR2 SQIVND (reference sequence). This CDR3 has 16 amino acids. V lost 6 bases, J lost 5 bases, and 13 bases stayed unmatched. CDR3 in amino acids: CASRDWASGSSHEQYF. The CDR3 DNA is TGTGCCAGTAGAGATTGGGCTAGCGGGAGTTCACACGAGCAGTACTTC.

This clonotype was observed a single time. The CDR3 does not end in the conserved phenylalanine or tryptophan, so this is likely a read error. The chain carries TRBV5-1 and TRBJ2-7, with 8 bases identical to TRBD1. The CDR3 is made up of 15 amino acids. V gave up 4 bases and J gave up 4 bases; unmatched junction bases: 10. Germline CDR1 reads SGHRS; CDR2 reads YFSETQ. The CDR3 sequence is CASSTQPDRVYEQYL. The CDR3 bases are TGCGCCAGCAGCACACAACCGGACAGGGTATACGAGCAGTACCTC.

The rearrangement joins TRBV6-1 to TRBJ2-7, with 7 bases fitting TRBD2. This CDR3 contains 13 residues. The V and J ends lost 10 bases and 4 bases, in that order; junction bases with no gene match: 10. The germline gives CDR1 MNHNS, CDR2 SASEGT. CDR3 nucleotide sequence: TGTGCCACTCGTGCTGCGGGAGAGTACGAGCAGTACTTC. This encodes CATRAAGEYEQYF.

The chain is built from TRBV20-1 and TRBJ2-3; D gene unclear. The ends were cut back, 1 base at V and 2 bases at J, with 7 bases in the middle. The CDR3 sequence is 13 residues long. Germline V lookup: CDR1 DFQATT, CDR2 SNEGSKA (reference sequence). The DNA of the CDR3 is TGCAGTGCTAGAGGGATAGACACAGATACGCAGTATTTT. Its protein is CSARGIDTDTQYF.